Following are 29 T cell receptor beta chains from one sample sequenced in a study of blood T cells in healthy people across ages. Next came a second PCR, run for about 6 to 11 cycles, which used a sample-barcoded 5' primer along with a J-beta primer mix. TCRdb reprocessed the 5' RACE reads via MiXCR and lists one record per CDR3 protein. The table has about 540,000 distinct CDR3 sequences, 20% to 30% seen once. This sample was also put to use in a study of T cells of mothers and their children.

Sequencing was performed on blood. Receptors originate from a boy younger than 18 in good health.

CDR3: CASSQGGGQGTHEQYF. The CDR3 nucleotides read TGCGCCAGCAGCCAAGGAGGGGGACAGGGGACCCACGAGCAGTACTTC. The chain has TRBV4-1 and TRBJ2-7; 10 nucleotides match TRBD1. The CDR3 consists of 16 residues. V was pared by 1 base and J by 5 bases, with 8 bases of the junction left unmatched. Germline CDR1 reads MGHRA; CDR2 reads YSYEKL.

The gene calls are TRBV5-1 and TRBJ2-3, with D perhaps TRBD1 (6 bases). CDR3 length: 15 residues. Trimming took off 5 bases at V and 2 bases at J, with 15 bases between the two ends. The germline V gene has CDR1 SGHRS and CDR2 YFSETQ. CDR3 bases: TGCGCCAGCAGGGAACAGGACAGCGCCACAGATACGCAGTATTTT. The encoded protein is CASREQDSATDTQYF.

This clonotype was observed a few times. The chain links TRBV7-9 to TRBJ1-2; TRBD1 is a possible D gene (6 bases). This CDR3 region has 13 residues. Germline values: CDR1 SEHNR, CDR2 FQNEAQ (reference sequence). V shed 1 base and J shed 8 bases, with 11 bases lying between them. The CDR3 DNA reads TGTGCCAGCAGCTTAGGTTCAGGGGACGGCTACACCTTC. Translation gives CASSLGSGDGYTF.

This clonotype appeared a few times. This sequence joins TRBV20-1 and TRBJ1-1, with 10 bases that match TRBD1. The length of the CDR3 is 14 residues. Germline-derived CDR1 and CDR2 are DFQATT and SNEGSKA (reference sequence). Germline trimming cut 5 bases from V and 3 bases from J; bases unmatched to any gene: 6. The CDR3 reads CSAPRQGADTEAFF. In DNA, the CDR3 is TGCAGTGCTCCGAGACAGGGGGCGGACACTGAAGCTTTCTTT.

This clonotype was observed many times. The chain uses TRBV12-3 or TRBV12-4 and TRBJ2-1; TRBD2 matches at 13 bases. The CDR3 runs to 17 residues. The junction had 10 bases not matched to a gene; V was cut back by 6 bases and J by 5 bases. CDR3 sequence: CASSQTSGRRRDNEQFF. CDR3 DNA sequence: TGTGCCAGCAGCCAGACTAGCGGGAGGAGGAGAGACAATGAGCAGTTCTTC.

As concerns this clonotype: The CDR3 end shows no conserved phenylalanine or tryptophan, and so a read error is likely. The J gene is TRBJ2-7, the V gene TRBV29-1; 7 nucleotides align to TRBD1. The CDR3 runs to 13 residues. The trim removed 6 bases at V and 3 bases at J, leaving 8 bases unmatched. Germline V CDR1 and CDR2: SQVTM, ANQGSEA. CDR3 bases: TGCAGCGTCGCCGGGACAGTCCTCTACGAGCAGTACCTC. This sequence encodes CSVAGTVLYEQYL.

The CDR3 loop is CASSLRQGLTYNEQFF. In DNA, the CDR3 is TGCGCCAGCAGTCTTAGACAGGGACTAACCTACAATGAGCAGTTCTTC. J is TRBJ2-1 and V is TRBV4-3; D tentatively fits TRBD1 or TRBD2 (7 bases each). CDR1 LGHNA and CDR2 YSLEER come from the germline V gene. The length of the CDR3 is 16 residues. V was shortened by 6 bases and J by 2 bases, with 17 bases between the two germline ends.

The rearrangement links TRBV20-1 to TRBJ2-4; D uncertain. The CDR3 length is 11 residues. V lost 6 bases, J lost 8 bases, and 11 bases lay in between. Germline V gene data show CDR1 as DFQATT and CDR2 as SNEGSKA (reference sequence). In DNA form, the CDR3 reads TGCAGTGCCAACCAGGCCCACATTCAGTACTTC. Protein: CSANQAHIQYF.

The table lists this clonotype with a few counts. V usage is TRBV20-1 and J usage is TRBJ1-2; 7 bases map to TRBD1. Germline trimming cut 0 bases from V and 6 bases from J; bases unmatched to any gene: 7. The CDR3 loop spans 14 amino acids. Per the germline V gene, CDR1 is DFQATT and CDR2 is SNEGSKA (reference sequence). CDR3 DNA: TGCAGTGCTAGAGATCCCAGGGGGTCGGATGGCTACACCTTC. It is translated as CSARDPRGSDGYTF.

This clonotype was detected only a few times. CDR3 DNA sequence: TGTGCCAGCTCACGGGGTCTGAATGGCTACACCTTC. This translates into CASSRGLNGYTF. J is TRBJ1-2 and V is TRBV18, with no clear D. V was cut by 4 bases and J by 6 bases, with 9 bases left in between. This CDR3 is 12 amino acids long. Germline assignment: CDR1 KGHSH and CDR2 LQKENI.

Only a few counts were recorded for this clonotype. The rearrangement links TRBV12-3 or TRBV12-4 to TRBJ2-4; D uncertain. CDR3 size: 14 residues. Trimming stripped 6 bases from V and 12 bases from J, with 21 bases between. The CDR3 nucleotides read TGTGCCAGCAGCTCCCCCCTAGAGTCTTATGCTCAGTACTTC. Protein product: CASSSPLESYAQYF.

This clonotype was seen a handful of times. The chain uses TRBV7-9 and TRBJ2-3; D is perhaps TRBD2 (6 bases). Looked up from germline, CDR1 is SEHNR and CDR2 is FQNEAQ (reference sequence). V was cut by 5 bases and J by 8 bases, with 29 bases left in between. The CDR3 has 18 amino acids. CDR3 sequence reads: CASSPRSRGSGFLGTQYF. As DNA, the CDR3 is TGTGCCAGCAGCCCCCGGAGCCGGGGGAGCGGATTTTTGGGTACGCAGTATTTT.

The J gene is TRBJ2-2, the V gene TRBV4-3; D is possibly TRBD1 or TRBD2 (5 bases each). Germline CDR1 and CDR2: LGHNA and YSLEER. The CDR3 has 21 amino acids. V was cut by 3 bases and J by 6 bases, with 32 bases left in between. Here the CDR3 reads CASSQRDLRVPESTGPGELFF. The CDR3 nucleotides are TGCGCCAGCAGCCAGAGGGACCTTCGAGTCCCGGAGTCAACGGGGCCCGGGGAGCTGTTTTTT.

On this clonotype itself: Germline and junction disagree at one end, which may indicate a read error. The V and J genes are TRBV18 and TRBJ2-3; D may be TRBD2 (5 bases). Per germline, CDR1 KGHSH and CDR2 LQKENI. This CDR3 has 14 residues. The CDR3 coding sequence is TGTGCCAGCACACCACCGACTACGACCGATACGCAGTATTTT. Residues: CASTPPTTTDTQYF.

A few counts support this clonotype. This chain connects TRBV19 to TRBJ1-4, with unresolved D. The CDR3 spans 13 residues. Germline-derived CDR1 and CDR2 are LNHDA and SQIVND (reference sequence). V shed 5 bases and J shed 10 bases, with 14 bases lying between them. CDR3 in amino acids: CASSLTPTPKLFF. The CDR3 bases are TGTGCCAGTAGTCTAACTCCGACCCCAAAACTGTTTTTT.

This clonotype showed up just a few times. The chain uses TRBV4-2 and TRBJ2-7; possible D gene TRBD1, 5 bases. In germline, CDR1 is LGHNA, CDR2 YNFKEQ. V lost 4 bases, J lost 0 bases, and 13 bases lay in between. The length of the CDR3 is 15 residues. CDR3 residues: CASSLYRQRSYEQYF. In nucleotides, the CDR3 is TGTGCCAGCAGCCTTTATAGACAGCGCTCCTACGAGCAGTACTTC.

The J gene is TRBJ1-5, the V gene TRBV3-1; 8 nucleotides agree with TRBD1. After removal of 4 bases from V and 4 bases from J, the junction contained 0 bases not matched to a gene. The V gene's germline CDR1 is LGHDT and CDR2 YNNKEL (reference sequence). The CDR3 contains 13 residues. In nucleotides, the CDR3 is TGTGCCAGCAGCCGACAGGGGAATCAGCCCCAGCATTTT. It encodes CASSRQGNQPQHF. Filled out from reference TRBV3-1 and TRBJ1-5, the complete variable domain reads DTAVSQTPKYLVTQMGNDKSIKCEQNLGHDTMYWYKQDSKKFLKIMFSYNNKELIINETVPNRFSPKSPDKAHLNLHINSLELGDSAVYFCASSRQGNQPQHFGDGTRLSIL.

This clonotype occurred a few times. The gene calls are TRBV2 and TRBJ2-5, with 7 bases that match TRBD2. The CDR3 length is 16 residues. Germline V gives CDR1 SNHLY, CDR2 FYNNEI. V dropped 8 bases and J dropped 2; count of bases not matched to a gene: 14. The chain's CDR3 is CASVGLVGLLQETQYF. The CDR3 nucleotides are TGTGCCAGCGTTGGACTAGTCGGACTATTACAAGAGACCCAGTACTTC.

V is TRBV7-8 and J is TRBJ2-2, with 10 bases that match TRBD1. V shed 5 bases, J shed 2 bases, and the junction held 5 bases outside the gene matches. CDR1 and CDR2 (germline): SGHVS, FQNEAQ. The length of the CDR3 is 16 residues. The CDR3 DNA follows: TGTGCCAGCAGCGGAGACAGGGGGCGAAACACCGGGGAGCTGTTTTTT. This translates into CASSGDRGRNTGELFF.

This clonotype came up a few times. The rearrangement links TRBV18 to TRBJ2-5; D assignment may be TRBD1 or TRBD2 (5 bases each). Deletions cut 2 bases from V and 5 bases from J, with 18 bases between. Germline V lookup: CDR1 KGHSH, CDR2 LQKENI. The CDR3 covers 16 residues. The CDR3 bases are TGTGCCAGCTCACCAAGGGGACGGAGCGGTACGGAGACCCAGTACTTC. Amino acid sequence: CASSPRGRSGTETQYF.

This clonotype has only a few counts. The chain joins TRBV5-1 to TRBJ2-2; tentatively, D is TRBD1 (5 bases). The CDR3 is made up of 17 amino acids. Trimming left V 0 bases short and J 2 bases short, with 14 bases between. The germline gives CDR1 SGHRS, CDR2 YFSETQ. CDR3 protein: CASSLEVRTPNTGELFF. CDR3 bases: TGCGCCAGCAGCTTGGAAGTCCGGACACCCAACACCGGGGAGCTGTTTTTT.

This chain connects TRBV2 to TRBJ2-4; tentatively, D is TRBD2 (5 bases). The CDR3 runs to 13 residues. Germline loops: CDR1 SNHLY, CDR2 FYNNEI. V lost 8 bases to trimming and J lost 5 bases, with 13 bases between them. The CDR3 nucleotides read TGTGCCAGCGAGGGAGTAACCGAAAACATTCAGTACTTC. Encoded protein: CASEGVTENIQYF. Supplemented by reference TRBV2 and TRBJ2-4, the full variable domain reads EPEVTQTPSHQVTQMGQEVILRCVPISNHLYFYWYRQILGQKVEFLVSFYNNEISEKSEIFDDQFSVERPDGSNFTLKIRSTKLEDSAMYFCASEGVTENIQYFGAGTRLSVL.

V and J are TRBV6-6 and TRBJ2-7; TRBD1 or TRBD2 may be the D gene (6 bases each). Trimming removed 0 bases at V and 2 bases at J, with 11 bases between. Germline V gene lookup returns CDR1 MNHNY and CDR2 SVGAGI (reference sequence). The CDR3 runs to 15 residues. CDR3 sequence reads: CASSYSEGGAYEQYF. In nucleotides, the CDR3 is TGTGCCAGCAGTTACTCTGAGGGGGGCGCCTACGAGCAGTACTTC.

This clonotype was picked up a small number of times. The genes are TRBV15 and TRBJ2-1; D is perhaps TRBD1 (6 bases). In germline, CDR1 is LNHNV, CDR2 YYDKDF (reference sequence). CDR3 size: 18 residues. With 2 bases removed from V and 4 bases from J, the gap between germline ends came to 21 bases. CDR3 residues: CATSRPLGAGGKYNEQFF. CDR3 bases: TGTGCCACCAGCAGACCTCTGGGGGCCGGCGGCAAATACAATGAGCAGTTCTTC.

The chain carries TRBV7-2 and TRBJ2-3, with D tentatively TRBD1 (5 bases). With the DNA end fitting TRBJ1-5 better, the J assignment may be wrong. This CDR3 region has 14 residues. Germline V gene lookup returns CDR1 SGHTA and CDR2 FQGNSA. The CDR3, as DNA: TGTGCCAGCAGCTTTTGGGGGATGGGAGATACGCAGCATTTT. Translated: CASSFWGMGDTQHF.

CDR3: CASSLSGAPTGSYEQYF. The CDR3 DNA sequence: TGTGCCAGCAGTTTATCAGGGGCCCCGACCGGATCCTACGAGCAGTACTTC. V is TRBV28 and J is TRBJ2-7; D possibly corresponds to TRBD1 (6 bases). V was pared by 1 base and J by 1 base, with 17 bases between. Germline CDR1 is MDHEN and CDR2 is SYDVKM. The length of the CDR3 is 17 residues.

This rearrangement joins TRBV7-6 to TRBJ2-1; a possible D gene is TRBD2 (6 bases). The CDR3 covers 12 residues. Trimming took off 8 bases at V and 5 bases at J, with 10 bases between the two ends. Germline-derived CDR1 and CDR2 are SGHVS and FNYEAQ. CDR3 protein: CASAGRNNEQFF. The CDR3 DNA is TGTGCCAGCGCGGGGAGAAACAATGAGCAGTTCTTC.

A few counts support this clonotype. The V and J genes are TRBV30 and TRBJ1-1; D call uncertain. CDR1 GTSNPN and CDR2 SVGIG come from the germline V gene (reference sequence). V was trimmed by 2 bases and J by 1 base, leaving 14 bases between them. The CDR3 covers 15 residues. The CDR3 DNA sequence: TGTGCCTGGAGTCACGTAAAAAGAACGAACACTGAAGCTTTCTTT. Residues: CAWSHVKRTNTEAFF.

The chain has TRBV6-1 and TRBJ2-3; 11 bases match TRBD2. Trimming removed 6 bases from V and 4 bases from J; junction bases left unmatched: 6. This CDR3 has 15 amino acids. Germline V CDR1 and CDR2: MNHNS, SASEGT. The CDR3 DNA reads TGTGCCAGCAGCCTCACTAGCGGGAGCGCAGATACGCAGTATTTT. This gives the protein CASSLTSGSADTQYF.